This TCR beta chain stems from a study of shared clonotypes between healthy human individuals. To note about this clone: No antigen is known for it.

Produced via immunoSEQ multiplex PCR; TCRdb's table is partial and in-frame only. The table includes some 2,000,000 clones, around 95% detected once. The CDR3 consists of 15 residues. The V end lost 0 bases, the J end lost 0 bases, and 9 bases lay between the germline ends. Germline V gene sequence: CDR1 LNHNV, CDR2 YYDKDF (reference sequence). Study outcomes and limitations: Sharing across a few donors was seen in 4% to 6.5% of naive CD4 clonotypes. Memory subsets generally showed smaller estimated richness than naive subsets did.

Sequencing was done on a sample of naive CD4+ T cells sorted from blood. Subset noted: CD45RA+ positively selected. The sequence was collected from a man between 18 and 29 years old in good health. This sequence joins TRBV15 and TRBJ2-7; tentative D call: TRBD2 (5 bases). The CDR3 is CATSRDSEGSYEQYF. The CDR3 region has the DNA TGTGCCACCAGCAGAGATTCTGAGGGCTCCTACGAGCAGTACTTC.